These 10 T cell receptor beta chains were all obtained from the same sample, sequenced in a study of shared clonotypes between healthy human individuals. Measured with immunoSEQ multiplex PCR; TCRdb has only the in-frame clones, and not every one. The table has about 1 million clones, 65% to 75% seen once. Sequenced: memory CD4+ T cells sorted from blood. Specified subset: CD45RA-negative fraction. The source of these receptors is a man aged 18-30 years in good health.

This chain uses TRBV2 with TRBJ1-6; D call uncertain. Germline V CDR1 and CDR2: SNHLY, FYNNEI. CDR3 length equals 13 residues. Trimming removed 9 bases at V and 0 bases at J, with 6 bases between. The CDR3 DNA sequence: TGTGCCAGTACGCCCTCCTATAATTCACCCCTCCACTTT. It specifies CASTPSYNSPLHF.

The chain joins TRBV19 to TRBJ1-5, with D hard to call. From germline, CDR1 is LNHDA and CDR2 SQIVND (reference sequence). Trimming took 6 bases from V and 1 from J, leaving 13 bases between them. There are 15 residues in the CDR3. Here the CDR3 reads CASRTTTNSNQPQHF. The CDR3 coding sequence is TGTGCCAGTAGGACCACGACCAACAGCAATCAGCCCCAGCATTTT. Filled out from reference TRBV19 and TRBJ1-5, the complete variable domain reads DGGITQSPKYLFRKEGQNVTLSCEQNLNHDAMYWYRQDPGQGLRLIYYSQIVNDFQKGDIAEGYSVSREKKESFPLTVTSAQKNPTAFYLCASRTTTNSNQPQHFGDGTRLSIL.

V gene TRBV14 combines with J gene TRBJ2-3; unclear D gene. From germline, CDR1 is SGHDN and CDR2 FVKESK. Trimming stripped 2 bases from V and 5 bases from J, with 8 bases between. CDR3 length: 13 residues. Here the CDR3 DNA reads TGTGCCAGCAGCCAATTCACGGGAGATACGCAGTATTTT. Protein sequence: CASSQFTGDTQYF. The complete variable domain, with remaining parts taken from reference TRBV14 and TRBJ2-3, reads EAGVTQFPSHSVIEKGQTVTLRCDPISGHDNLYWYRRVMGKEIKFLLHFVKESKQDESGMPNNRFLAERTGGTYSTLKVQPAELEDSGVYFCASSQFTGDTQYFGPGTRLTVL.

CDR3 protein: CASSVEGGRGVEQFF. The DNA of the CDR3 is TGTGCCAGCAGCGTAGAGGGCGGGAGGGGGGTTGAGCAGTTCTTC. The gene calls are TRBV9 and TRBJ2-1, with TRBD2 identical over 9 bases. The germline V gene has CDR1 SGDLS and CDR2 YYNGEE. V lost 0 bases and J lost 9; bases outside the gene matches: 7. This CDR3 contains 15 residues.

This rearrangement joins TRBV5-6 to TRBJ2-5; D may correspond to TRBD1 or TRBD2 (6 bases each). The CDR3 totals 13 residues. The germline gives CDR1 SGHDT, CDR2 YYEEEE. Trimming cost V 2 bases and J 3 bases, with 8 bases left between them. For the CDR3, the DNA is TGTGCCAGCAGCTTAGGGGGGAAAGAGACCCAGTACTTC. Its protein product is CASSLGGKETQYF.

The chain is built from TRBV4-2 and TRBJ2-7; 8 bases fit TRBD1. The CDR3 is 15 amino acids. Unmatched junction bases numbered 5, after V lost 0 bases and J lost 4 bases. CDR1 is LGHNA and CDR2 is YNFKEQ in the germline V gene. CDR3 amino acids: CASSQDSRGQYEQYF. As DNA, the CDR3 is TGTGCCAGCAGCCAAGATAGCAGGGGGCAGTACGAGCAGTACTTC.

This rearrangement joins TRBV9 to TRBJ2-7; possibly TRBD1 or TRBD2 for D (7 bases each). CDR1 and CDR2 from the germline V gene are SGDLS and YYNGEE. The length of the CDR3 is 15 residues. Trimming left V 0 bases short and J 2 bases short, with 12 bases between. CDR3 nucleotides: TGTGCCAGCAGCGTAGGGCAGGGGGGGACCTACGAGCAGTACTTC. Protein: CASSVGQGGTYEQYF.

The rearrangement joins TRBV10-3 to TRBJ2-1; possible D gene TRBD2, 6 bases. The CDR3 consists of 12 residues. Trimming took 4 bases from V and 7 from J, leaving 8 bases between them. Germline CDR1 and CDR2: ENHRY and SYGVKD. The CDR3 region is CAISGRENEQFF. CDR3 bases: TGTGCCATCAGTGGGCGGGAAAATGAGCAGTTCTTC.

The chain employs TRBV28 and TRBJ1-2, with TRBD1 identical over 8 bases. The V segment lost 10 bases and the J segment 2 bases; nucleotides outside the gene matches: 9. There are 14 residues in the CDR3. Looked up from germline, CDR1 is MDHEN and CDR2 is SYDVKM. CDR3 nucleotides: TGTGCCACCAATTTACAGGGGGGGAACTATGGCTACACCTTC. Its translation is CATNLQGGNYGYTF.

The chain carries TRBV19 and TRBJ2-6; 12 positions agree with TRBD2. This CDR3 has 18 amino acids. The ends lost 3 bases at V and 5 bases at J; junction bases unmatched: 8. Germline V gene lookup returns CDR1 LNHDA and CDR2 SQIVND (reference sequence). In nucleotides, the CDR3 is TGTGCCAGTAGTATGTGGCTAGCGGGGGGGCCGAGGGCCAACGTCCTGACTTTC. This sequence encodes CASSMWLAGGPRANVLTF.